This T cell receptor beta chain was documented in a study of T cells in Graves' hyperthyroidism and ophthalmopathy. Study observations and caveats: Most clonotypes expanded in the thyroid (above 0.001) were also present in blood.

Trimming cost V 3 bases and J 6 bases, with 17 bases left between them. Germline CDR1 KGHSH, CDR2 LQKENI. CDR3 length: 15 residues. This clonotype was picked up many times. Its target is not known. Amplification yielded TCR beta CDR3 regions, with RNA transcripts as the source. With the HTBI primer set, the TCR CDR3 went through a first round of RT-PCR. In TCRdb, the multiplex PCR reads were re-called with MiXCR into one record per CDR3 protein. The table lists about 290,000 distinct CDR3 sequences, about an eighth of them singletons. This receptor was obtained from a young woman with Graves' hyperthyroidism that later progressed to Graves' ophthalmopathy. The material sequenced was blood. The chain has TRBV18 and TRBJ1-1; D is perhaps TRBD1 (5 bases). CDR3 bases: TGTGCCAGCTCACCCGGGACCTCAGCGGGCGCTGAAGCTTTCTTT. Protein sequence: CASSPGTSAGAEAFF.